This T cell receptor beta chain was captured in a study of cytomegalovirus exposure and HLA in healthy donors. Study-level information: A later analysis reported the same platform for the roughly 120 validation repertoires and the roughly 700 first-cohort repertoires.

CDR1 ENHRY and CDR2 SYGVKD come from the germline V gene. CDR3 size: 14 residues. V was shortened by 0 bases and J by 4 bases, with 7 bases between the two germline ends. Overall study findings and caveats: The classifier reportedly diagnosed cytomegalovirus status with high sensitivity and specificity. Most observed TCR sequences were rare, whereas some public TCRs were detected in many donors. Researchers catalogued roughly 170 TCR beta chains as cytomegalovirus-associated.

Regarding this clone: Its antigen remains unknown.

Only in-frame clones appear in the TCRdb table, and some are missing; sequencing was by immunoSEQ multiplex PCR. The table includes 200,000 to 300,000 clones, approximately 86% detected once. The sample consisted of PBMCs. The sequence was collected from a woman in her thirties in good health and CMV-seropositive. The J gene is TRBJ2-1, the V gene TRBV10-3; D uncertain. The CDR3, as DNA: TGTGCCATCAGTGAGTCGATGAGTTACAATGAGCAGTTCTTC. Its translation: CAISESMSYNEQFF.